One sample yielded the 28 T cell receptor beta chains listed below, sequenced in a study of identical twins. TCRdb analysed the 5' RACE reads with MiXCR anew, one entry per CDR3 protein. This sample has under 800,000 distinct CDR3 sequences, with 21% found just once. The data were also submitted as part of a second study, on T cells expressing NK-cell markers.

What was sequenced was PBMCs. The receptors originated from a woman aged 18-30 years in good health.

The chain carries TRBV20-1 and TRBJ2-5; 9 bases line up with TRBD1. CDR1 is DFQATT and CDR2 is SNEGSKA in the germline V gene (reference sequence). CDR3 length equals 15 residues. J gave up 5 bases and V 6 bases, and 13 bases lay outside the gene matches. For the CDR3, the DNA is TGCAGTGCCAGTATCTACAGGGGGCGCCCGGAGACCCAGTACTTC. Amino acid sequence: CSASIYRGRPETQYF.

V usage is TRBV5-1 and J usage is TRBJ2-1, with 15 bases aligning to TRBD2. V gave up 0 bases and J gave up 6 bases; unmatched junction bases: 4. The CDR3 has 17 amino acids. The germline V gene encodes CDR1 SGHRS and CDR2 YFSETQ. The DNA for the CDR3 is TGCGCCAGCAGCTTGGGGACTAGCGGGAGGGCTATCAATGAGCAGTTCTTC. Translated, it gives CASSLGTSGRAINEQFF.

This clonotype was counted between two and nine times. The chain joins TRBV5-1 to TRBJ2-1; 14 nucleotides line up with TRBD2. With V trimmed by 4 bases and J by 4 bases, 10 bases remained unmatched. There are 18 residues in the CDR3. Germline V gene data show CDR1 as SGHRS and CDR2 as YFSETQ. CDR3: CASSSTGTSGRGYNEQFF. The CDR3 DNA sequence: TGCGCCAGCAGCAGTACCGGGACTAGCGGGAGAGGTTACAATGAGCAGTTCTTC. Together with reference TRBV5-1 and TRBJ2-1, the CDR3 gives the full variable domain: KAGVTQTPRYLIKTRGQQVTLSCSPISGHRSVSWYQQTPGQGLQFLFEYFSETQRNKGNFPGRFSGRQFSNSRSEMNVSTLELGDSALYLCASSSTGTSGRGYNEQFFGPGTRLTVL.

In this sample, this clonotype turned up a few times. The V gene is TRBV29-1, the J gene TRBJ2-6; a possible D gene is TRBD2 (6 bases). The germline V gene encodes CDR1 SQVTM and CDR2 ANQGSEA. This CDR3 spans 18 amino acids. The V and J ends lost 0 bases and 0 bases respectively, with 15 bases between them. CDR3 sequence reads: CSVEESGLIFSGANVLTF. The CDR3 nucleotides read TGCAGCGTTGAAGAGTCGGGACTTATATTCTCTGGGGCCAACGTCCTGACTTTC.

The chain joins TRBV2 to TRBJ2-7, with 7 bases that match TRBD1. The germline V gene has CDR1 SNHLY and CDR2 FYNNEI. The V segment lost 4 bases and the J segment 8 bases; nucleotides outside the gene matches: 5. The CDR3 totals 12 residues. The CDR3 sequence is CASSGTGVKQYF. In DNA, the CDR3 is TGTGCCAGCAGTGGGACAGGTGTCAAGCAGTACTTC.

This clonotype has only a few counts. CDR3 residues: CSATLSPGLAGGGSYNEQFF. The CDR3 DNA follows: TGCAGTGCTACTCTTAGCCCGGGACTAGCGGGGGGTGGGTCCTACAATGAGCAGTTCTTC. This sequence joins TRBV20-1 and TRBJ2-1, with 15 bases that match TRBD2. This CDR3 is built from 20 residues. The junction had 14 bases not matched to a gene; V was cut back by 4 bases and J by 1 base. CDR1 DFQATT and CDR2 SNEGSKA come from the germline V gene (reference sequence).

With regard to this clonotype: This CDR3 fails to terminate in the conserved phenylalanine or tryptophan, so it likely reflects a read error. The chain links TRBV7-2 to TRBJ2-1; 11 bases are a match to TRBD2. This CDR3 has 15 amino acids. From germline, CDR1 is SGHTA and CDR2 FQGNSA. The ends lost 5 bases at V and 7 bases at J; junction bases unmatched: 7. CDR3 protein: CASSRLAGRLNEQFL. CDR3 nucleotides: TGTGCCAGCAGCAGACTAGCGGGAAGGTTGAATGAGCAGTTCCTC.

The CDR3 bases are TGCAGTGCGGGACTAGCAGACGTACAAGAGACCCAGTACTTC. This translates into CSAGLADVQETQYF. The V gene is TRBV20-1, the J gene TRBJ2-5, with 9 bases that match TRBD2. Germline V gives CDR1 DFQATT, CDR2 SNEGSKA (reference sequence). Germline trimming cut 6 bases from V and 2 bases from J; bases unmatched to any gene: 7. There are 14 residues in the CDR3.

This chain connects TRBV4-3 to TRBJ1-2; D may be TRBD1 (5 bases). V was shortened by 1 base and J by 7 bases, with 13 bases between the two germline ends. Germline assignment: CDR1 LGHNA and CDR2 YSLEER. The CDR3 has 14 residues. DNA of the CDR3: TGCGCCAGCAGCCAAGTTCGAGGGGCCGGTGGCTACACCTTC. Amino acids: CASSQVRGAGGYTF.

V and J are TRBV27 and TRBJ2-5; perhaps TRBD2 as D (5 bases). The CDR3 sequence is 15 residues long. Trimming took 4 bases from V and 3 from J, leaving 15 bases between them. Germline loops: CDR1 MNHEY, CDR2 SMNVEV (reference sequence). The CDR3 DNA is TGTGCCAGCAGTTCTCTGTCCGGGAAAAAAGAGACCCAGTACTTC. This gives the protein CASSSLSGKKETQYF.

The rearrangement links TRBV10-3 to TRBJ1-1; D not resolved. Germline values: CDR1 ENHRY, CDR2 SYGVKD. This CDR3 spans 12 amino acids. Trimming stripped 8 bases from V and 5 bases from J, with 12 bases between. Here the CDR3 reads CAISEGTTEAFF. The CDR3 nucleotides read TGTGCCATCTCGGAGGGCACAACTGAAGCTTTCTTT.

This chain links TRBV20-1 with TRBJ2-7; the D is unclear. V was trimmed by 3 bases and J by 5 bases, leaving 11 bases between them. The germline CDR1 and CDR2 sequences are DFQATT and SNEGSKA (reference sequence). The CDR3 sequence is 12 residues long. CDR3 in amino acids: CSARGGENEQYF. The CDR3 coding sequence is TGCAGTGCTAGGGGTGGCGAAAACGAGCAGTACTTC.

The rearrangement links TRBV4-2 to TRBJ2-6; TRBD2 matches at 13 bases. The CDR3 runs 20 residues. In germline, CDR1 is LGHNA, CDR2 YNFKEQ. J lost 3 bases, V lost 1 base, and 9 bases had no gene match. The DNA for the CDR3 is TGTGCCAGCAGCCAAGTCCCCATACTAGCGGGGGGGCTTGGGGCCAACGTCCTGACTTTC. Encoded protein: CASSQVPILAGGLGANVLTF.

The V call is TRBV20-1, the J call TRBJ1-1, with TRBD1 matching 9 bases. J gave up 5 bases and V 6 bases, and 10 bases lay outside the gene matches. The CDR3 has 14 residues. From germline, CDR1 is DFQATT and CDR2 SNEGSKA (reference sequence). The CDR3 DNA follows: TGCAGTGCAGACCGAGGACAGGGGAAAACTGAAGCTTTCTTT. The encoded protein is CSADRGQGKTEAFF.

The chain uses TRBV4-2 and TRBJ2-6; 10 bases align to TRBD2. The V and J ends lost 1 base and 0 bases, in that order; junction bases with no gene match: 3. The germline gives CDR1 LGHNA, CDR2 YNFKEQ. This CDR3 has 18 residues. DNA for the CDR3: TGTGCCAGCAGCCAAGTAGCGGGGGGCTACTCTGGGGCCAACGTCCTGACTTTC. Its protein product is CASSQVAGGYSGANVLTF.

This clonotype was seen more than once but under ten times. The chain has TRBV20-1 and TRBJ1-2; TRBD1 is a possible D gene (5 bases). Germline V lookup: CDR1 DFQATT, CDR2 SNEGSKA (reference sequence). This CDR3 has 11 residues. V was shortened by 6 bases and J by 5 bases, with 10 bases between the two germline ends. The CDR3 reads CSARQPYGYTF. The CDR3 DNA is TGCAGTGCGCGACAGCCTTATGGCTACACCTTC.

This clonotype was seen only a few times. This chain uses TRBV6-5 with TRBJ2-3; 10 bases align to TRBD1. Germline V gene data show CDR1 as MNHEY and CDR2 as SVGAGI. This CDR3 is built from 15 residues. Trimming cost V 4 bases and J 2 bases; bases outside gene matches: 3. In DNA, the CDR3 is TGTGCCAGCAGTTGGGGGACAGGGGCCACAGATACGCAGTATTTT. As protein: CASSWGTGATDTQYF.

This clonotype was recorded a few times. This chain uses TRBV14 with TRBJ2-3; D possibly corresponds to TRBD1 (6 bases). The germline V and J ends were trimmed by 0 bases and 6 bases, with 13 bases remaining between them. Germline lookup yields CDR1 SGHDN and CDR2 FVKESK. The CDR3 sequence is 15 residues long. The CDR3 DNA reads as TGTGCCAGCAGCCAAGAGGTGGGGGCGGCGGATACGCAGTATTTT. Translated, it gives CASSQEVGAADTQYF.

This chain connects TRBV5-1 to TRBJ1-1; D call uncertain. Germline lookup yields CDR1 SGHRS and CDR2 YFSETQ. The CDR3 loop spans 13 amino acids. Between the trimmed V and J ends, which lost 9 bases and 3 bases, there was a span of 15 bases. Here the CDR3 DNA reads TGCGCCACCTCGGCCCTTACCTACACTGAAGCTTTCTTT. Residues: CATSALTYTEAFF.

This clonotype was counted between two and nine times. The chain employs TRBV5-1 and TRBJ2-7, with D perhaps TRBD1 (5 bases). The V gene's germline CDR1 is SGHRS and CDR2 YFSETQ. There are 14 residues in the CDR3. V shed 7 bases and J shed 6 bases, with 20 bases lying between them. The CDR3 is CASSPRRVRGEQYF. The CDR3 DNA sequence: TGCGCCAGCTCGCCGCGCAGGGTAAGAGGCGAGCAGTACTTC.

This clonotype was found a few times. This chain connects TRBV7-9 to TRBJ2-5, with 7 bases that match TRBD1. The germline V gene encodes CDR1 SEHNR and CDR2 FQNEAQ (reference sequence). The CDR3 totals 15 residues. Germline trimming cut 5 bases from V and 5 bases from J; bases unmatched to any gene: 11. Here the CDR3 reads CASSPKRTGYETQYF. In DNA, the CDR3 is TGTGCCAGCAGCCCCAAACGGACAGGTTACGAGACCCAGTACTTC.

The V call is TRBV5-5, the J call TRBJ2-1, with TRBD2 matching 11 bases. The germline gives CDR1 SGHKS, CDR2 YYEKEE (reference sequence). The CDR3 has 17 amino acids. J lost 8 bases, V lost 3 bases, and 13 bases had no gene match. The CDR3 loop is CASSWSRLAGSRDEQFF. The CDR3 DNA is TGTGCCAGCAGCTGGAGCCGACTAGCGGGGTCTCGGGATGAGCAGTTCTTC.

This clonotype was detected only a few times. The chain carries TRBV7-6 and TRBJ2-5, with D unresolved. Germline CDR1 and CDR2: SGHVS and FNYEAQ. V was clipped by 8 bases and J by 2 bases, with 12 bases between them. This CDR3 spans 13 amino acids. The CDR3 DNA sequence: TGTGCCAGCGCAACAAGATTGCAAGAGACCCAGTACTTC. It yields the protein CASATRLQETQYF. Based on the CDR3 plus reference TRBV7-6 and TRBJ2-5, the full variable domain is GAGVSQSPRYKVTKRGQDVALRCDPISGHVSLYWYRQALGQGPEFLTYFNYEAQQDKSGLPNDRFSAERPEGSISTLTIQRTEQRDSAMYRCASATRLQETQYFGPGTRLLVL.

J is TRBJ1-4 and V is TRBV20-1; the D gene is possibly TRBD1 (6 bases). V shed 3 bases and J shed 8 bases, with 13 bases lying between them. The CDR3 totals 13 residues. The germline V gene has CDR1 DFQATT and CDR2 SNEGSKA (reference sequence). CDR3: CSARKGGEEKLFF. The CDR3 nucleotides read TGCAGTGCTAGGAAGGGGGGAGAAGAAAAACTGTTTTTT.

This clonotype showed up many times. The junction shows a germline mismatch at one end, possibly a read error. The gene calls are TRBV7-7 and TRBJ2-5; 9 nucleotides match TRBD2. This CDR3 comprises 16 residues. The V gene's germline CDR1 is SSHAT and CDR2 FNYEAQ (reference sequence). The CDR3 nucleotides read TGTGCTAGCAGTCCCGGACTAGCGTCGGGTAAAGAGACCCAGTACTTC. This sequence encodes CASSPGLASGKETQYF.

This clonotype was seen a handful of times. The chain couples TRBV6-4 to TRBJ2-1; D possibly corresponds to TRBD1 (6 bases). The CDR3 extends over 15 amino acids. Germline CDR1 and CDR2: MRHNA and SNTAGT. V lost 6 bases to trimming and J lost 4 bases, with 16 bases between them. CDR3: CASRAQGRGYNEQFF. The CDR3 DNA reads TGTGCCAGCAGAGCACAGGGTCGTGGGTACAATGAGCAGTTCTTC.

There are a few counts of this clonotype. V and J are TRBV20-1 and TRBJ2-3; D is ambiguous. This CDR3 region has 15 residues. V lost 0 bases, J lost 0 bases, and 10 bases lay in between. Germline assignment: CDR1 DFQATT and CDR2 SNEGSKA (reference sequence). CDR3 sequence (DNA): TGCAGTGCTAGAGATAGTAGCTCTAGCACAGATACGCAGTATTTT. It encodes CSARDSSSSTDTQYF.

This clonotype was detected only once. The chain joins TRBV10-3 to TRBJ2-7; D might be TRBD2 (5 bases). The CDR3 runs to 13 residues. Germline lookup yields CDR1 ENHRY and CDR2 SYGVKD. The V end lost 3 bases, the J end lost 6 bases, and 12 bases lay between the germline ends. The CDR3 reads CAISDKPGVEQYF. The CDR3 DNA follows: TGTGCCATCAGTGATAAGCCCGGGGTCGAGCAGTACTTC.